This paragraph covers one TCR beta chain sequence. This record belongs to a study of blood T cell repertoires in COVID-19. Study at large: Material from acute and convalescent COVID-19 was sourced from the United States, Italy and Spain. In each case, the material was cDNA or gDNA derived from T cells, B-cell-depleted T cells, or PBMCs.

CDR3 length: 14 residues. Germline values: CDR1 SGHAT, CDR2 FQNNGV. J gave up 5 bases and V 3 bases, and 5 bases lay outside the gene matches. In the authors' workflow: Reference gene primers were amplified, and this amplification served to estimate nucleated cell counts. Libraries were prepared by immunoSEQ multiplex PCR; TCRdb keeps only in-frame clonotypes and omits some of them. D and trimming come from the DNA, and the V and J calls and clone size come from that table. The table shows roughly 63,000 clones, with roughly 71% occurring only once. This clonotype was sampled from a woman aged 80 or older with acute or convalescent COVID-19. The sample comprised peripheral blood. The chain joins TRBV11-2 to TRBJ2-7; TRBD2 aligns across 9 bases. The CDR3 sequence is CASSFRLAGNEQYF. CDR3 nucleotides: TGTGCCAGCAGCTTCAGGCTAGCGGGAAACGAGCAGTACTTC. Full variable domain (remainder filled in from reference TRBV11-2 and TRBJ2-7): EAGVAQSPRYKIIEKRQSVAFWCNPISGHATLYWYQQILGQGPKLLIQFQNNGVVDDSQLPKDRFSAERLKGVDSTLKIQPAKLEDSAVYLCASSFRLAGNEQYFGPGTRLTVT.